This entry features one T cell receptor beta chain sequence. No antigen is known for it. Method: immunoSEQ multiplex PCR; TCRdb's copy keeps in-frame clones and lacks some. The data show some 83,000 clones, over 90% seen once. Germline V gives CDR1 MDHEN, CDR2 SYDVKM. The CDR3 extends over 15 amino acids. Trimming shortened V by 8 bases and J by 0 bases, and 14 bases separated the two germline ends. This sample was included in a study of OX40 agonist ivuxolimab in advanced cancers. Study as a whole: As their treatment, patients were administered ivuxolimab, an agonistic anti-OX40 (CD134) antibody. Partial responses were achieved by three patients: one hepatocellular carcinoma, two cutaneous melanoma.

Study results and caveats: Blood T cells, both CD4+ and CD8+, expanded clonally by week 6 at 0.1 to 3.0 mg/kg.

This clonotype originated in an adult with an advanced solid tumor such as melanoma, head and neck, liver or kidney cancer. This chain links TRBV28 with TRBJ1-5, with a tentative D call TRBD1 (5 bases). The sample in question was CD4+ or CD8+ T cells sorted from blood, obtained in a trial of the OX40 agonist ivuxolimab. In nucleotides, the CDR3 is TGTGCCAGCGATGGGGGGGGACCTAGCAATCAGCCCCAGCATTTT. Translated, it gives CASDGGGPSNQPQHF.